The 29 T cell receptor beta chains listed next were all sequenced from one sample in a study of metastatic and nonmetastatic thyroid tumors. No patient had received any treatment before thyroid surgery. TCRdb re-called the PCR reads through MiXCR. The data contain 15,000 to 25,000 clones, about a quarter of them singletons. Sequences were obtained from blood. Source of these receptors: a male donor with papillary thyroid cancer or a benign thyroid nodule (not recorded which). Some clones in this sample may be carry-over from other donors' samples.

This clone was counted between two and nine times. CDR3 protein: CASTGTSGSIEQFF. The CDR3 DNA reads as TGTGCCAGCACAGGGACTAGCGGGAGTATTGAGCAGTTCTTC. The chain employs TRBV2 and TRBJ2-1; 14 bases are shared with TRBD2. J gave up 9 bases and V 7 bases, and 5 bases lay outside the gene matches. This CDR3 is built from 14 residues. Germline CDR1 is SNHLY and CDR2 is FYNNEI.

The chain carries TRBV30 and TRBJ2-7, with 9 nucleotides matching TRBD1. The J segment lost 5 bases and the V segment lost 5 bases, leaving 10 bases of the junction unmatched. Germline V gene lookup returns CDR1 GTSNPN and CDR2 SVGIG (reference sequence). The CDR3 consists of 14 residues. The CDR3 coding sequence is TGTGCCTGGTGTGGACAGGGGCGATGGAACGAGCAGTACTTC. Its translation is CAWCGQGRWNEQYF.

The chain uses TRBV3-1 and TRBJ2-7, with D tentatively TRBD1 (5 bases). Looked up from germline, CDR1 is LGHDT and CDR2 is YNNKEL (reference sequence). V was trimmed by 3 bases and J by 7 bases, leaving 10 bases between them. The CDR3 is 12 amino acids. The CDR3 is CASSHHQGEQYF. In DNA form, the CDR3 reads TGTGCCAGCAGCCACCACCAGGGAGAGCAGTACTTC.

The chain joins TRBV18 to TRBJ2-3; D not certain. CDR3 length: 15 amino acids. Between the trimmed V and J ends, which lost 5 bases and 0 bases, there was a span of 12 bases. The V gene's germline CDR1 is KGHSH and CDR2 LQKENI. Here the CDR3 reads CASSGVEQSTDTQYF. The CDR3, as DNA: TGTGCCAGCTCAGGGGTCGAGCAGAGCACAGATACGCAGTATTTT.

This clone occurred a few times. This chain connects TRBV25-1 to TRBJ1-2, with unresolved D. Germline CDR1 MGHDK, CDR2 SYGVNS. V was trimmed by 6 bases and J by 4 bases, leaving 9 bases between them. This CDR3 is built from 12 residues. The CDR3 region is CASREGTYGYTF. CDR3 sequence (DNA): TGTGCCAGCAGGGAGGGTACCTATGGCTACACCTTC.

This clone is termed medium-sized (0.01 to 0.1%). The chain employs TRBV6-2 or TRBV6-3 and TRBJ2-1; 13 nucleotides align to TRBD2. J was trimmed by 3 bases and V by 4 bases; bases with no gene match: 6. The CDR3 runs 17 residues. CDR1 and CDR2 (germline): MNHEY, SVGEGT. The chain's CDR3 is CASSSGTSGINYNEQFF. The CDR3 nucleotides read TGTGCCAGCAGTTCCGGGACTAGCGGGATCAACTACAATGAGCAGTTCTTC.

A few counts support this clone. This sequence may be a read error, since a much larger clone differs from it by one base. The DNA for the CDR3 is TGTGCCAGCAGCTTAGGGGCTCTGAGCACTGAAGCTTTCTTT. Its translation is CASSLGALSTEAFF. This rearrangement joins TRBV12-3 or TRBV12-4 to TRBJ1-1; TRBD1 is a possible D gene (5 bases). This CDR3 spans 14 amino acids.

V gene TRBV20-1 combines with J gene TRBJ2-6; 8 bases map to TRBD2. Losses at the gene ends were 6 bases for V and 0 bases for J; bases not matched to a gene: 10. Germline V gene data show CDR1 as DFQATT and CDR2 as SNEGSKA (reference sequence). This CDR3 contains 17 residues. As DNA, the CDR3 is TGCAGTGCAGGGGGAAGGCGGGAGGACTCTGGGGCCAACGTCCTGACTTTC. Its translation is CSAGGRREDSGANVLTF.

This clone turned up a few times. The chain recombines TRBV6-1 with TRBJ1-4, with 9 bases identical to TRBD1. CDR3 size: 14 residues. The V gene's germline CDR1 is MNHNS and CDR2 SASEGT. With 5 bases clipped from V and 8 bases from J, the junction kept 6 bases outside the gene matches. CDR3: CASSKTGGREKLFF. CDR3 nucleotides: TGTGCCAGCAGTAAGACAGGGGGGAGGGAAAAACTGTTTTTT.

This clone is judged medium-sized. The rearrangement uses TRBV5-1 and TRBJ1-2; possibly TRBD1 for D (5 bases). V shed 4 bases and J shed 8 bases, with 15 bases lying between them. Per the germline V gene, CDR1 is SGHRS and CDR2 is YFSETQ. The CDR3 loop spans 13 amino acids. The CDR3: CASSTNRPTGYTF. In nucleotides, the CDR3 is TGCGCCAGCAGCACAAACAGGCCAACGGGCTACACCTTC.

V is TRBV11-2 and J is TRBJ2-2, with 8 nucleotides matching TRBD2. CDR1 is SGHAT, CDR2 FQNNGV, per germline. V gave up 0 bases and J gave up 6 bases; unmatched junction bases: 15. The CDR3 runs to 19 residues. CDR3 protein: CASSLEGLETSDFAGELFF. The CDR3 nucleotides are TGTGCCAGCAGCTTAGAAGGATTGGAGACTAGCGATTTCGCCGGGGAGCTGTTTTTT.

The rearrangement uses TRBV19 and TRBJ2-7, with D possibly TRBD1 on 7 matching bases. Trimming took off 2 bases at V and 0 bases at J, with 11 bases between the two ends. This CDR3 comprises 15 residues. The germline V gene encodes CDR1 LNHDA and CDR2 SQIVND (reference sequence). The CDR3 sequence: CASSIRRDSSYEQYF. The CDR3 region has the DNA TGTGCCAGTAGTATACGGCGGGACAGCTCCTACGAGCAGTACTTC.

The J gene is TRBJ2-1, the V gene TRBV12-5, with D possibly matching TRBD2 (7 bases). V was shortened by 6 bases and J by 4 bases, with 22 bases between the two germline ends. Germline V gives CDR1 LGHNT, CDR2 FRNRAP. This CDR3 spans 17 amino acids. CDR3 loop: CASGRPVGRQGYNEQFF. The DNA of the CDR3 is TGTGCTAGTGGACGTCCGGTCGGGAGGCAGGGGTACAATGAGCAGTTCTTC.

Points on this clone: Its ends do not fully match the called genes, so a read error is possible. The V gene is TRBV6-2 or TRBV6-3, the J gene TRBJ1-5; D is uncertain. CDR1 is MNHEY, CDR2 SVGEGT, per germline. This CDR3 has 16 residues. CDR3 in amino acids: CASIYWAGRYSQPQHF. CDR3 bases: TGTGCCAGCATTTACTGGGCTGGGAGGTATAGTCAGCCCCAGCATTTT.

There are many counts of this clone. V is TRBV9 and J is TRBJ2-1; TRBD2 aligns across 13 bases. This CDR3 has 15 amino acids. Germline lookup yields CDR1 SGDLS and CDR2 YYNGEE. The V segment lost 3 bases and the J segment 8 bases; nucleotides outside the gene matches: 5. The CDR3 region has the DNA TGTGCCAGCAGCGAGACTAGCGGGAGGACTTATGAGCAGTTCTTC. Translation gives CASSETSGRTYEQFF.

By share, this clone counts as medium-sized (0.01 to 0.1%). The J gene is TRBJ2-2, the V gene TRBV4-1; D may match TRBD1 or TRBD2 (6 bases each). Looked up from germline, CDR1 is MGHRA and CDR2 is YSYEKL. CDR3 size: 14 residues. V was cut by 1 base and J by 4 bases, with 7 bases left in between. The CDR3 nucleotides are TGCGCCAGCAGCCAAGGGGGGGCCACCGGGGAGCTGTTTTTT. Translated, it gives CASSQGGATGELFF.

This clone has at least ten counts. The chain has TRBV20-1 and TRBJ2-1; D is possibly TRBD1 (5 bases). Trimming cost V 0 bases and J 8 bases, with 14 bases left between them. The germline gives CDR1 DFQATT, CDR2 SNEGSKA (reference sequence). The CDR3 consists of 14 residues. In nucleotides, the CDR3 is TGCAGTGCTAGAGATCCCCAGGGTGGGGATGAGCAGTTCTTC. Protein product: CSARDPQGGDEQFF.

This clone is labeled as medium-sized (0.01 to 0.1%). The gene calls are TRBV3-1 and TRBJ2-7; 9 bases are shared with TRBD1. Trimming took 0 bases from V and 4 from J; bases not matched to a gene: 4. CDR3 length equals 15 residues. Germline V gives CDR1 LGHDT, CDR2 YNNKEL (reference sequence). The CDR3 loop is CASSQDSGQGYEQYF. CDR3 nucleotide sequence: TGTGCCAGCAGCCAAGATTCGGGACAGGGATACGAGCAGTACTTC.

The CDR3 protein is CASSLAVSYTF. The DNA of the CDR3 is TGTGCCAGCAGCTTAGCGGTTAGCTACACCTTC. The rearrangement uses TRBV7-2 and TRBJ1-2; D gene unclear. Germline values: CDR1 SGHTA, CDR2 FQGNSA. V was cut by 0 bases and J by 9 bases, with 5 bases left in between. This CDR3 region has 11 residues.

In this sample, this clone turned up many times. The chain employs TRBV5-4 and TRBJ2-3; the D gene is possibly TRBD1 (5 bases). Trimming left V 0 bases short and J 2 bases short, with 16 bases between. Per the germline V gene, CDR1 is SGHNT and CDR2 is YYREEE (reference sequence). The CDR3 loop spans 17 amino acids. The CDR3 loop reads CASSLVVARGVTDTQYF. For the CDR3, the DNA is TGTGCCAGCAGCTTGGTCGTCGCAAGGGGTGTCACAGATACGCAGTATTTT.

This clone is medium-sized within its sample. J is TRBJ2-7 and V is TRBV7-2; either TRBD1 or TRBD2 may fit D (5 bases each). In germline, CDR1 is SGHTA, CDR2 FQGNSA. Between the trimmed V and J ends, which lost 4 bases and 3 bases, there was a span of 16 bases. CDR3 size: 15 residues. CDR3 amino acids: CASSSSPQGHYEQYF. Here the CDR3 DNA reads TGTGCCAGCAGCTCTAGCCCCCAGGGTCACTACGAGCAGTACTTC.

Relative to its sample, this clone is medium-sized. V usage is TRBV5-1 and J usage is TRBJ1-5, with D hard to call. Germline V lookup: CDR1 SGHRS, CDR2 YFSETQ. CDR3 length: 13 amino acids. V was cut by 0 bases and J by 4 bases, with 5 bases left in between. CDR3 nucleotides: TGCGCCAGCAGCTTGGGAGAAAATCAGCCCCAGCATTTT. It encodes CASSLGENQPQHF. The entire variable domain, with the rest obtained from reference TRBV5-1 and TRBJ1-5, is as follows: KAGVTQTPRYLIKTRGQQVTLSCSPISGHRSVSWYQQTPGQGLQFLFEYFSETQRNKGNFPGRFSGRQFSNSRSEMNVSTLELGDSALYLCASSLGENQPQHFGDGTRLSIL.

V gene TRBV20-1 combines with J gene TRBJ2-5; maybe TRBD1 (6 bases). The CDR3 is made up of 15 amino acids. CDR1 DFQATT and CDR2 SNEGSKA come from the germline V gene (reference sequence). V lost 0 bases and J lost 10, with 21 bases in between. Here the CDR3 DNA reads TGCAGTGCTAGAGATTATCGCAGGGGCTTTGAAGGCCAGTACTTC. Its protein is CSARDYRRGFEGQYF.

About this clone itself: The sample carries other DNA sequences with the same CDR3. The chain uses TRBV11-2 and TRBJ2-7; D gene uncertain. CDR3 size: 15 residues. CDR1 is SGHAT, CDR2 FQNNGV, per germline. V lost 4 bases and J lost 0, with 13 bases in between. This CDR3 is CASSSGAASSYEQYF. CDR3 sequence (DNA): TGTGCCAGCAGCTCAGGAGCTGCCAGCTCCTACGAGCAGTACTTC.

This clone was seen a handful of times. This chain joins TRBV2 and TRBJ1-6; no clear D gene. Germline CDR1 reads SNHLY; CDR2 reads FYNNEI. The CDR3 sequence is 13 residues long. The ends were cut back, 10 bases at V and 12 bases at J, with 19 bases in the middle. The CDR3 sequence is CATWYGLQEPLHF. The DNA for the CDR3 is TGTGCCACATGGTACGGACTGCAGGAACCCCTCCACTTT.

This clone was detected only a few times. This rearrangement joins TRBV2 to TRBJ1-5, with D maybe TRBD1 (5 bases). This CDR3 comprises 15 residues. Germline V lookup: CDR1 SNHLY, CDR2 FYNNEI. The V end lost 2 bases, the J end lost 5 bases, and 13 bases lay between the germline ends. CDR3 nucleotides: TGTGCCAGCAGTGAAAGGGGAAATGTGGATCAGCCCCAGCATTTT. Residues: CASSERGNVDQPQHF.

This clone has more than one count but fewer than ten. The V and J genes are TRBV24-1 and TRBJ2-3; TRBD2 agrees at 7 bases. The CDR3 runs 14 residues. Unmatched junction bases numbered 12, after V lost 9 bases and J lost 7 bases. The germline gives CDR1 KGHDR, CDR2 SFDVKD. In DNA form, the CDR3 reads TGTGCCACCTCTATTGGACTAGGCTCATATACGCAGTATTTT. As protein: CATSIGLGSYTQYF.

The rearrangement joins TRBV10-3 to TRBJ2-3; TRBD2 matches 8 bases. The V and J ends lost 0 bases and 3 bases, in that order; junction bases with no gene match: 5. Germline values: CDR1 ENHRY, CDR2 SYGVKD. This CDR3 is 16 amino acids long. CDR3 in DNA: TGTGCCATCAGTGAGTCATTTGCTAGCGGGACAGATACGCAGTATTTT. This sequence encodes CAISESFASGTDTQYF.

At least ten counts were recorded for this clone. V and J are TRBV20-1 and TRBJ2-7; 7 bases align to TRBD1. The CDR3 contains 15 residues. The germline CDR1 and CDR2 sequences are DFQATT and SNEGSKA (reference sequence). Trimming took 2 bases from V and 3 from J; bases not matched to a gene: 10. The CDR3 region is CSARPPTGWDYEQYF. Here the CDR3 DNA reads TGCAGTGCTAGACCACCGACAGGGTGGGACTACGAGCAGTACTTC.